These 12 T cell receptor beta chains were sequenced from one sample in a study of tumor-infiltrating lymphocytes in oesophageal squamous cell carcinoma. TCRdb re-analysed the reads in MiXCR, keeping a single row per CDR3 protein. The table lists some 10,000 distinct CDR3 sequences, roughly 60% of them singletons. The sample was blood. These receptor sequences come from a female donor with esophageal squamous cell carcinoma.

The chain is built from TRBV10-2 and TRBJ2-3; TRBD2 matches 7 bases. The end of the DNA aligns better with TRBJ2-7, so the J call may be wrong. Germline V gene data show CDR1 as WSHSY and CDR2 as SAAADI. The CDR3 covers 16 residues. CDR3 nucleotides: TGCGCCAGCAGCCACCGGATAATGGGAGGGACCTACGAGCAGTACTTC. Its protein product is CASSHRIMGGTYEQYF.

This clonotype was recorded at least ten times. The rearrangement uses TRBV11-1 and TRBJ2-1, with 10 nucleotides matching TRBD2. The CDR3 is 17 residues long. The germline gives CDR1 SGHAT, CDR2 FQDESV (reference sequence). The J segment lost 10 bases and the V segment lost 5 bases, leaving 17 bases of the junction unmatched. CDR3 nucleotides: TGTGCCAGCAGCGCCGACTCAATACTAGCGGGATGGTACGAGCAGTTCTTC. This gives the protein CASSADSILAGWYEQFF.

The rearrangement joins TRBV7-2 to TRBJ2-5, with 9 bases aligning to TRBD2. J gave up 11 bases and V 3 bases, and 10 bases lay outside the gene matches. The CDR3 totals 14 residues. Germline values: CDR1 SGHTA, CDR2 FQGNSA. CDR3 nucleotide sequence: TGTGCCAGCAGCTTCGCTAGCGGGGATATAGGGCAGTACTTC. This encodes CASSFASGDIGQYF.

The V gene is TRBV28, the J gene TRBJ1-2; D gene uncertain. The CDR3 runs to 12 residues. Germline V lookup: CDR1 MDHEN, CDR2 SYDVKM. The V end was cut by 10 bases, the J end by 0 bases, with 9 bases between. CDR3 DNA sequence: TGTGCCACTCATTTAACTAACTATGGCTACACCTTC. It specifies CATHLTNYGYTF.

This clonotype has only one observation. Relative to the germline gene, one junction end is altered; a read error may explain this. The CDR3, as DNA: TGTGCTAGCAGCCCCGGGCAGTACAATGAGCAGTTCTTC. The encoded protein is CASSPGQYNEQFF. The chain uses TRBV7-6 and TRBJ2-7; D gene uncertain. With the DNA end fitting TRBJ2-1 better, the J assignment may be wrong. From germline, CDR1 is SGHVS and CDR2 FNYEAQ. CDR3 length equals 13 residues.

Regarding this clonotype: The junction and the germline gene differ at one end; a read error may be behind it. The rearrangement joins TRBV7-9 to TRBJ2-5, with D hard to call. Germline V gene data show CDR1 as SEHNR and CDR2 as FQNEAQ (reference sequence). This CDR3 is 11 amino acids long. This CDR3 reads CASSLLETEYF. The DNA for the CDR3 is TGTGCCAGCAGCTTACTAGAGACCGAGTACTTC.

This clonotype was observed once. The germline gene is not matched at one end of the junction; a read error may be the cause. This chain links TRBV7-9 with TRBJ2-5; the D gene could be TRBD1 or TRBD2 (5 bases each). This CDR3 is 17 amino acids long. Germline values: CDR1 SEHNR, CDR2 FQNEAQ (reference sequence). CDR3 sequence reads: CASSLGVWGSDYNEQLF. The CDR3, as DNA: TGTGCCAGCAGCTTAGGAGTGTGGGGGAGTGACTACAATGAGCAGCTCTTC. Based on the CDR3 plus reference TRBV7-9 and TRBJ2-5, the full variable domain is DTGVSQNPRHKITKRGQNVTFRCDPISEHNRLYWYRQTLGQGPEFLTYFQNEAQLEKSRLLSDRFSAERPKGSFSTLEIQRTEQGDSAMYLCASSLGVWGSDYNEQLFGPGTRLLVL.

The rearrangement uses TRBV12-3 or TRBV12-4 and TRBJ2-3, with a weak D call TRBD2 (5 bases). This CDR3 has 14 amino acids. V was shortened by 6 bases and J by 2 bases, with 12 bases between the two germline ends. The CDR3 is CASRLGSTTDTQYF. CDR3 sequence (DNA): TGTGCCAGCAGACTAGGGTCTACCACAGATACGCAGTATTTT.

This clonotype came up a few times. This chain joins TRBV7-3 and TRBJ2-1; a possible D gene is TRBD2 (6 bases). The V end was cut by 1 base, the J end by 3 bases, with 10 bases between. The CDR3 length is 15 residues. Germline V gene lookup returns CDR1 SGHTA and CDR2 FQGTGA. Here the CDR3 reads CASSLIAGSYNEQFF. In nucleotides, the CDR3 is TGTGCCAGCAGCTTAATCGCGGGAAGCTACAATGAGCAGTTCTTC. Filled out from reference TRBV7-3 and TRBJ2-1, the complete variable domain reads GAGVSQTPSNKVTEKGKYVELRCDPISGHTALYWYRQSLGQGPEFLIYFQGTGAADDSGLPNDRFFAVRPEGSVSTLKIQRTERGDSAVYLCASSLIAGSYNEQFFGPGTRLTVL.

This clonotype came up many times. This chain links TRBV28 with TRBJ1-3; D possibly corresponds to TRBD1 (5 bases). The germline V gene encodes CDR1 MDHEN and CDR2 SYDVKM. Trimming removed 2 bases from V and 2 bases from J, with 7 bases in between. The CDR3 sequence is 14 residues long. The CDR3 loop reads CASSLGGTGNTIYF. CDR3 nucleotide sequence: TGTGCCAGCAGTTTAGGGGGAACTGGAAACACCATATATTTT.

This rearrangement joins TRBV10-2 to TRBJ2-1; 7 positions agree with TRBD1. Germline CDR1 is WSHSY and CDR2 is SAAADI. The CDR3 loop spans 15 amino acids. Trimming took 6 bases from V and 8 from J; bases not matched to a gene: 13. This chain's CDR3 is CASRNAGGLWDEQFF. The CDR3 nucleotides read TGCGCCAGCAGGAACGCAGGGGGATTATGGGATGAGCAGTTCTTC.

This clonotype was observed many times. The chain links TRBV7-3 to TRBJ1-1; 7 nucleotides align to TRBD1. There are 13 residues in the CDR3. The germline V gene has CDR1 SGHTA and CDR2 FQGTGA. With V trimmed by 2 bases and J by 5 bases, 2 bases remained unmatched. The CDR3 loop reads CASSLSRGTEAFF. CDR3 DNA sequence: TGTGCCAGCAGCTTATCCAGGGGGACTGAAGCTTTCTTT.